The source of this T cell receptor (beta chain) is a study of OX40 agonist ivuxolimab in advanced cancers. Turning to the study itself: Intravenous ivuxolimab at 0.01 to 10 mg/kg was given to patients every 2 weeks. Dose-escalation cases comprised hepatocellular carcinoma, melanoma, renal cell or head and neck cancer.

Trimming removed 2 bases from V and 3 bases from J; junction bases left unmatched: 0. The CDR3 is 15 residues long. Germline-derived CDR1 and CDR2 are MGHRA and YSYEKL. On this clone itself: The antigen remains unidentified. The sample holds other DNA sequences that translate to the same CDR3.

Sequencing used immunoSEQ multiplex PCR; TCRdb keeps in-frame clones, though not all of them. The sample has about 31,000 clones; 75% to 90% are singletons. The study's findings and limits: The authors did not determine the antigen specificity of the expanded peripheral T cells. Average numbers of expanded clones were greater in CD8+ T cells than in CD4+.

The J gene is TRBJ2-1, the V gene TRBV4-1, with TRBD2 matching 11 bases. The sequence came from an adult with an advanced solid tumor such as melanoma, head and neck, liver or kidney cancer. The material was CD4+ or CD8+ T cells sorted from blood, obtained in a trial of the OX40 agonist ivuxolimab. Here the CDR3 reads CASSQTSGSYNEQFF. CDR3 in DNA: TGCGCCAGCAGCCAAACTAGCGGGAGCTACAATGAGCAGTTCTTC.